One and the same sample provided the 19 T cell receptor beta chains below, sequenced in a study of spatial heterogeneity in lung cancer. The sample's time point: blood at routine non-recurrence follow-up after resection. TCRdb reprocessed the 5' RACE reads with MiXCR, giving one entry per CDR3 protein. The sample has approximately 100,000 distinct CDR3 sequences; approximately 19% are singletons. Sample: PBMCs, taken at follow-up. The source of these receptors is a male donor with early-stage non-small cell lung cancer.

V is TRBV7-8 and J is TRBJ1-2; D is perhaps TRBD1 (5 bases). CDR3 length equals 15 residues. V was clipped by 1 base and J by 4 bases, with 13 bases between them. The germline V gene has CDR1 SGHVS and CDR2 FQNEAQ. CDR3 sequence: CASSLGWGDSYGYTF. The CDR3 nucleotides are TGTGCCAGCAGCTTAGGCTGGGGCGACTCCTATGGCTACACCTTC.

The chain is built from TRBV5-1 and TRBJ2-7; 7 positions match TRBD1. The CDR3 contains 15 residues. Looked up from germline, CDR1 is SGHRS and CDR2 is YFSETQ. Trimming took 4 bases from V and 2 from J; bases not matched to a gene: 9. This CDR3 is CASSPSTGAAYEQYF. The CDR3 coding sequence is TGCGCCAGCAGCCCCTCAACAGGGGCCGCCTACGAGCAGTACTTC.

This clonotype was detected a few times. V and J are TRBV19 and TRBJ2-3; TRBD2 matches 10 bases. CDR1 and CDR2 from the germline V gene are LNHDA and SQIVND (reference sequence). CDR3 size: 15 residues. The J segment lost 0 bases and the V segment lost 4 bases, leaving 1 base of the junction unmatched. CDR3 in DNA: TGTGCCAGTAGTAGGGGACTAGCGAGCACAGATACGCAGTATTTT. This gives the protein CASSRGLASTDTQYF.

This clonotype was detected many times. The chain is built from TRBV20-1 and TRBJ1-5; 8 nucleotides align to TRBD1. The V gene end was trimmed by 0 bases and the J gene end by 9 bases; junction bases not matched to a gene: 13. Germline values: CDR1 DFQATT, CDR2 SNEGSKA (reference sequence). The CDR3 runs to 16 residues. DNA of the CDR3: TGCAGTGCTAGAGACGACAGGGGACCCAGTCGGCGGCCCCAGCATTTT. This translates into CSARDDRGPSRRPQHF.

The chain is built from TRBV15 and TRBJ2-5; D is possibly TRBD1 or TRBD2 (6 bases each). CDR1 LNHNV and CDR2 YYDKDF come from the germline V gene (reference sequence). V lost 0 bases to trimming and J lost 5 bases, with 13 bases between them. The CDR3 totals 15 residues. CDR3 sequence reads: CATSRDADSGETQYF. In nucleotides, the CDR3 is TGTGCCACCAGCAGAGATGCGGACAGCGGGGAGACCCAGTACTTC. The whole variable domain, filled in from reference TRBV15 and TRBJ2-5, reads DAMVIQNPRYQVTQFGKPVTLSCSQTLNHNVMYWYQQKSSQAPKLLFHYYDKDFNNEADTPDNFQSRRPNTSFCFLDIRSPGLGDTAMYLCATSRDADSGETQYFGPGTRLLVL.

The chain employs TRBV5-1 and TRBJ1-2, with D hard to call. The CDR3 runs 14 residues. The V end lost 1 base, the J end lost 2 bases, and 9 bases lay between the germline ends. The germline gives CDR1 SGHRS, CDR2 YFSETQ. The CDR3 nucleotides are TGCGCCAGCAGCTTGTCAGGAGCCAACTATGGCTACACCTTC. It translates to CASSLSGANYGYTF.

This clonotype has a handful of counts. The V gene is TRBV9, the J gene TRBJ2-2; 13 positions match TRBD2. The trim removed 0 bases at V and 8 bases at J, leaving 4 bases unmatched. The CDR3 spans 16 residues. Germline CDR1 reads SGDLS; CDR2 reads YYNGEE. DNA for the CDR3: TGTGCCAGCAGCGTAGGACTAGCGGGGGGACCTGGGGAGCTGTTTTTT. Translation: CASSVGLAGGPGELFF.

This chain connects TRBV5-1 to TRBJ2-5; the match to TRBD1 covers 7 bases. The length of the CDR3 is 16 residues. V lost 4 bases, J lost 2 bases, and 11 bases stayed unmatched. CDR1 SGHRS and CDR2 YFSETQ come from the germline V gene. CDR3 bases: TGCGCCAGCAGCCAGTACCCGACAGGGTCACAAGAGACCCAGTACTTC. It specifies CASSQYPTGSQETQYF. The entire variable domain, with the rest obtained from reference TRBV5-1 and TRBJ2-5, is as follows: KAGVTQTPRYLIKTRGQQVTLSCSPISGHRSVSWYQQTPGQGLQFLFEYFSETQRNKGNFPGRFSGRQFSNSRSEMNVSTLELGDSALYLCASSQYPTGSQETQYFGPGTRLLVL.

This clonotype has just one count. This sequence joins TRBV7-2 and TRBJ2-5; 7 nucleotides agree with TRBD2. Germline CDR1 SGHTA, CDR2 FQGNSA. The CDR3 is 14 residues long. Germline trimming cut 5 bases from V and 4 bases from J; bases unmatched to any gene: 7. DNA for the CDR3: TGTGCCAGCAGCGCTCAGGGCGGGAGAGAGACCCAGTACTTC. Translating gives CASSAQGGRETQYF.

This clonotype was observed a handful of times. This chain connects TRBV9 to TRBJ2-5; D is possibly TRBD1 or TRBD2 (6 bases each). The germline V and J ends were trimmed by 3 bases and 5 bases, with 14 bases remaining between them. CDR1 is SGDLS, CDR2 YYNGEE, per germline. This CDR3 has 14 amino acids. CDR3 nucleotide sequence: TGTGCCAGCAGCGAGTGGGGGGCCCAGGAGACCCAGTACTTC. Protein: CASSEWGAQETQYF.

This chain connects TRBV11-1 to TRBJ2-7, with D hard to call. Trimming removed 5 bases at V and 4 bases at J, with 15 bases between. The CDR3 contains 14 residues. CDR1 SGHAT and CDR2 FQDESV come from the germline V gene (reference sequence). DNA for the CDR3: TGTGCCAGCAGCCCCGCCTCAAGGCCATACGAGCAGTACTTC. Translating gives CASSPASRPYEQYF.

This clonotype was detected many times. The rearrangement uses TRBV10-2 and TRBJ1-2; no reliable D call. The length of the CDR3 is 13 residues. Trimming cost V 3 bases and J 5 bases, with 10 bases left between them. The germline V gene has CDR1 WSHSY and CDR2 SAAADI. The CDR3 sequence: CASSDTERYGYTF. CDR3 DNA: TGCGCCAGCAGTGACACAGAGAGGTATGGCTACACCTTC.

This clonotype was seen a few times. This rearrangement joins TRBV20-1 to TRBJ2-1; TRBD2 matches 14 bases. V dropped 2 bases and J dropped 12; count of bases not matched to a gene: 12. From germline, CDR1 is DFQATT and CDR2 SNEGSKA (reference sequence). The CDR3 contains 16 residues. For the CDR3, the DNA is TGCAGTGCTAGATCCCCCGGGACTAGCGGGAGAGGTCCGCAGTTCTTC. The encoded protein is CSARSPGTSGRGPQFF.

The CDR3 bases are TGCGCCAGCAGCCAAGCGACAGGGCGGTGGGACTATGGCTACACCTTC. Translation gives CASSQATGRWDYGYTF. The rearrangement links TRBV4-3 to TRBJ1-2; 7 bases align to TRBD1. This CDR3 contains 16 residues. V dropped 1 base and J dropped 3; count of bases not matched to a gene: 8. The V gene's germline CDR1 is LGHNA and CDR2 YSLEER.

The rearrangement joins TRBV2 to TRBJ1-5; 8 bases are shared with TRBD1. The CDR3 loop spans 15 amino acids. Germline CDR1 reads SNHLY; CDR2 reads FYNNEI. Trimming took 4 bases from V and 2 from J; bases not matched to a gene: 4. CDR3 bases: TGTGCCAGCAGTGGCGGACAGGGCGGCAATCAGCCCCAGCATTTT. Encoded protein: CASSGGQGGNQPQHF.

This clonotype was seen a handful of times. The DNA of the CDR3 is TGTGCCAGCAGCTTCGGACTAGCGGGAGGATCCCCCGGGGAGCTGTTTTTT. Its translation is CASSFGLAGGSPGELFF. The rearrangement links TRBV11-2 to TRBJ2-2, with TRBD2 identical over 14 bases. The CDR3 extends over 17 amino acids. Germline CDR1 is SGHAT and CDR2 is FQNNGV. V lost 3 bases to trimming and J lost 6 bases; unmatched junction nucleotides: 6.

The chain is built from TRBV23-1 and TRBJ2-7; D tentatively fits TRBD1 or TRBD2 (5 bases each). TRBV23-1 is an ORF; its function is uncertain. CDR3 size: 14 residues. V dropped 6 bases and J dropped 0 bases, with 12 bases sitting between them. In nucleotides, the CDR3 is TGCGCCAGCAGCCTCCGGGACCTCTCCTACGAGCAGTACGTC. Residues: CASSLRDLSYEQYV.

The chain joins TRBV10-3 to TRBJ1-1, with D unresolved. This CDR3 is built from 12 residues. Germline-derived CDR1 and CDR2 are ENHRY and SYGVKD. Deletions cut 6 bases from V and 4 bases from J, with 9 bases between. The CDR3 spells CAIRPEGTEAFF. CDR3 DNA sequence: TGTGCCATCAGACCGGAGGGCACTGAAGCTTTCTTT.

There are a few counts of this clonotype. The chain carries TRBV5-4 and TRBJ2-3, with D perhaps being TRBD1 or TRBD2 (6 bases each). The V gene lost 4 bases and the J gene lost 0 bases, with 12 bases spanning the gap. This CDR3 is 15 amino acids long. CDR1 is SGHNT and CDR2 is YYREEE in the germline V gene (reference sequence). Here the CDR3 reads CASSAGGLSTDTQYF. The CDR3 nucleotides are TGTGCCAGCAGCGCCGGGGGCCTTAGCACAGATACGCAGTATTTT. Supplemented by reference TRBV5-4 and TRBJ2-3, the full variable domain reads ETGVTQSPTHLIKTRGQQVTLRCSSQSGHNTVSWYQQALGQGPQFIFQYYREEENGRGNFPPRFSGLQFPNYSSELNVNALELDDSALYLCASSAGGLSTDTQYFGPGTRLTVL.